This is a list of T cell receptor beta chains from one sample in a study of blood T cell repertoires in COVID-19. The table came from immunoSEQ multiplex PCR; TCRdb's copy has only in-frame clones and leaves some out. The data contain about 300,000 clones, 86% of them singletons. Sequenced input: peripheral blood. These receptors all come from a woman aged 50 to 60 with acute or convalescent COVID-19. Each CDR3 is given with its conserved first and last residue. A D gene is named only where the DNA matches it firmly. Clone size is not always given. Where it is, it says once, few, many or a class for expanded clones.

>15|-|-|TRBV28|TRBJ2-6
CASSLGHSGANVLTF
TGTGCCAGCAGTTTGGGACACTCTGGGGCCAACGTCCTGACTTTC
>13|few|-|TRBV30|TRBJ1-5
CAWSADSYQPQHF
TGTGCCTGGAGTGCGGACAGTTACCAGCCCCAGCATTTT
>12|-|-|TRBV3-1/TRBV3-2|TRBJ1-2
CASSQALGDSTF
TGTGCCAGCAGCCAAGCCCTCGGGGACTCAACCTTC
>16|-|TRBD1|TRBV7-2|TRBJ1-5
CASSLGGTGWNQPQHF
TGTGCCAGCAGCTTAGGGGGGACAGGGTGGAATCAGCCCCAGCATTTT
>14|-|TRBD1|TRBV18|TRBJ1-1
CASSPRQGWTEAFF
TGTGCCAGCTCACCGAGACAGGGTTGGACTGAAGCTTTCTTT
>16|-|TRBD1|TRBV28|TRBJ1-5
CASTPSRTGFNQPQHF
TGTGCCAGCACCCCCTCCCGGACAGGATTTAATCAGCCCCAGCATTTT
>16|-|TRBD2|TRBV29-1|TRBJ2-7
CSVSMLAGGPSYEQYF
TGCAGCGTCTCGATGCTAGCGGGAGGCCCCTCCTACGAGCAGTACTTC
>13|-|-|TRBV21-1|TRBJ1-1
CASKRPLNTEAFF
TGTGCCAGCAAGCGGCCGTTGAACACTGAAGCTTTCTTT
>15|once|TRBD2|TRBV2|TRBJ2-1
CASSRTSAGRGEQFF
TGTGCCAGCAGTCGGACTAGCGCCGGACGGGGTGAGCAGTTCTTC
>16|-|TRBD2|TRBV4-1|TRBJ2-2
CASSPPAGRGTGELFF
TGCGCCAGCAGCCCTCCAGCGGGAAGGGGCACCGGGGAGCTGTTTTTT
>13|-|-|TRBV19|TRBJ2-7
CASNPTGYYEQYF
TGTGCCAGTAACCCGACAGGTTACTACGAGCAGTACTTC